These 17 T cell receptor beta chains originate from one sample sequenced in a study of blood T cells in healthy people across ages. PCR was performed a second time for roughly 7 to 12 cycles using a sample-barcoded 5' primer and a J-beta primer mix. TCRdb recomputed calls from the 5' RACE reads with MiXCR, one row per CDR3 protein. The table has approximately 830,000 distinct CDR3 sequences, 62% seen once. The sample consisted of blood. These receptors were obtained from a man under 40 in good health.

J is TRBJ1-2 and V is TRBV9; a possible D gene is TRBD1 (5 bases). V dropped 3 bases and J dropped 2 bases, with 14 bases sitting between them. Germline loops: CDR1 SGDLS, CDR2 YYNGEE. This CDR3 has 15 amino acids. CDR3 coding DNA: TGTGCCAGCAGCGGATTCCAGGGATTCAACTATGGCTACACCTTC. This gives the protein CASSGFQGFNYGYTF.

This clonotype was seen repeatedly, ten times or more. The chain employs TRBV6-6 and TRBJ2-7; TRBD1 matches 7 bases. Trimming cost V 5 bases and J 2 bases; bases outside gene matches: 3. The CDR3 covers 13 residues. Germline loops: CDR1 MNHNY, CDR2 SVGAGI (reference sequence). CDR3 region: CASSPGQPYEQYF. In nucleotides, the CDR3 is TGTGCCAGCAGTCCGGGACAGCCCTACGAGCAGTACTTC.

The CDR3 reads CASSTRVSTDTQYF. The CDR3 bases are TGTGCCAGCAGTACGAGAGTTTCCACAGATACGCAGTATTTT. The chain couples TRBV12-3 or TRBV12-4 to TRBJ2-3; no clear D gene. The V end was cut by 5 bases, the J end by 2 bases, with 11 bases between. The CDR3 covers 14 residues.

V usage is TRBV12-3 or TRBV12-4 and J usage is TRBJ2-7, with D perhaps matching TRBD1 or TRBD2 (5 bases each). Trimming took 6 bases from V and 2 from J, leaving 23 bases between them. CDR3 length: 17 residues. The CDR3, as DNA: TGTGCCAGCAGCCCTAGCAGAGGGGCTGGCATCCCCTACGAGCAGTACTTC. This codes for CASSPSRGAGIPYEQYF.

The J gene is TRBJ2-3, the V gene TRBV7-2; perhaps TRBD2 as D (5 bases). The CDR3 spans 13 residues. The ends were cut back, 1 base at V and 6 bases at J, with 8 bases in the middle. Per the germline V gene, CDR1 is SGHTA and CDR2 is FQGNSA. In nucleotides, the CDR3 is TGTGCCAGCAGCTTAGGAGGGAAGGATACGCAGTATTTT. Protein sequence: CASSLGGKDTQYF.

The gene calls are TRBV5-1 and TRBJ1-5; 7 bases are a match to TRBD1. The CDR3 has 13 residues. The junction had 1 base not matched to a gene; V was cut back by 2 bases and J by 5 bases. The germline gives CDR1 SGHRS, CDR2 YFSETQ. CDR3 DNA: TGCGCCAGCAGCTTTGACAGGGATCAGCCCCAGCATTTT. Translated, it gives CASSFDRDQPQHF.

This chain joins TRBV13 and TRBJ2-3; D uncertain. The germline CDR1 and CDR2 sequences are PRHDT and FYEKMQ (reference sequence). V was shortened by 8 bases and J by 0 bases, with 9 bases between the two germline ends. The CDR3 is 13 amino acids. CDR3 sequence (DNA): TGTGCCAGCCGTCAGTCTAGCACAGATACGCAGTATTTT. Protein sequence: CASRQSSTDTQYF.

Comment on this clonotype: The junction shows a germline mismatch at one end, possibly a read error. The rearrangement joins TRBV20-1 to TRBJ2-6; 8 bases agree with TRBD2. There are 14 residues in the CDR3. The germline gives CDR1 DFQATT, CDR2 SNEGSKA (reference sequence). The CDR3 here is CSASSPGGANVLNF. CDR3 nucleotides: TGCAGTGCTAGTAGCCCGGGGGGGGCCAACGTCCTGAATTTC.

The gene calls are TRBV14 and TRBJ1-2, with 8 nucleotides matching TRBD1. Germline CDR1 is SGHDN and CDR2 is FVKESK. V gave up 6 bases and J gave up 3 bases; unmatched junction bases: 9. The CDR3 runs to 15 residues. The CDR3 region is CASSPGQGAYYGYTF. The CDR3 DNA follows: TGTGCCAGCAGTCCTGGGCAGGGGGCTTACTATGGCTACACCTTC.

This chain links TRBV12-3 or TRBV12-4 with TRBJ2-2, with D tentatively TRBD1 or TRBD2 (5 bases each). The CDR3 has 14 amino acids. Trimming left V 8 bases short and J 3 bases short, with 13 bases between. The CDR3 spells CASSYRGHTGELFF. The CDR3 coding sequence is TGTGCCAGCTCATACCGGGGCCACACCGGGGAGCTGTTTTTT.

The chain employs TRBV27 and TRBJ2-1, with a weak D call TRBD2 (5 bases). Germline V gives CDR1 MNHEY, CDR2 SMNVEV (reference sequence). The V end lost 3 bases, the J end lost 9 bases, and 18 bases lay between the germline ends. The CDR3 is 15 amino acids. CDR3 protein: CASSFGVETEGEQFF. The CDR3 DNA follows: TGTGCCAGCAGTTTTGGGGTCGAGACTGAGGGTGAGCAGTTCTTC.

In regard to this clonotype: A read error may be the cause here, since a much bigger clone is one base away. The V gene is TRBV28, the J gene TRBJ2-7; 8 nucleotides match TRBD1. V shed 5 bases and J 2 bases; nucleotides not matched to a gene: 8. CDR1 is MDHEN, CDR2 SYDVKM, per germline. This CDR3 is built from 15 residues. CDR3 residues: CASSTRDRSTYEQYF. The CDR3 DNA reads as TGTGCCAGCAGTACCCGGGACAGGAGCACCTACGAGCAGTACTTC.

The gene calls are TRBV29-1 and TRBJ2-3, with D unclear. CDR1 and CDR2 (germline): SQVTM, ANQGSEA. The V and J ends lost 4 bases and 4 bases respectively, with 9 bases between them. There are 12 residues in the CDR3. The CDR3 nucleotides read TGCAGCGTTGGCCCTCCAGCAGATACGCAGTATTTT. This gives the protein CSVGPPADTQYF.

The V and J genes are TRBV15 and TRBJ1-2, with D perhaps matching TRBD1 (6 bases). V was shortened by 0 bases and J by 8 bases, with 13 bases between the two germline ends. Per germline, CDR1 LNHNV and CDR2 YYDKDF (reference sequence). The CDR3 consists of 14 residues. DNA for the CDR3: TGTGCCACCAGCAGAGAGTTGGGACACATGGGCTACACCTTC. It is translated as CATSRELGHMGYTF. The complete variable domain, with remaining parts taken from reference TRBV15 and TRBJ1-2, reads DAMVIQNPRYQVTQFGKPVTLSCSQTLNHNVMYWYQQKSSQAPKLLFHYYDKDFNNEADTPDNFQSRRPNTSFCFLDIRSPGLGDTAMYLCATSRELGHMGYTFGSGTRLTVV.

The J gene is TRBJ2-2, the V gene TRBV29-1; maybe TRBD2 (6 bases). CDR3 length equals 13 residues. Trimming left V 8 bases short and J 4 bases short, with 14 bases between. Looked up from germline, CDR1 is SQVTM and CDR2 is ANQGSEA. DNA of the CDR3: TGCAGCATCGACAGAGCGGGCACCGGGGAGCTGTTTTTT. Residues: CSIDRAGTGELFF.

This clonotype was recorded a few times. V gene TRBV29-1 combines with J gene TRBJ2-5; D gene uncertain. V was trimmed by 3 bases and J by 5 bases, leaving 13 bases between them. The CDR3 is 13 amino acids. The germline CDR1 and CDR2 sequences are SQVTM and ANQGSEA. CDR3 loop: CSVESWASETQYF. The DNA for the CDR3 is TGCAGCGTTGAGAGTTGGGCTAGTGAGACCCAGTACTTC.

The chain carries TRBV6-5 and TRBJ2-5, with D tentatively TRBD1 (6 bases). Trimming cost V 6 bases and J 11 bases, with 25 bases left between them. The CDR3 length is 15 residues. The V gene's germline CDR1 is MNHEY and CDR2 SVGAGI. The CDR3 here is CASRPRQVTYNEQYF. In DNA, the CDR3 is TGTGCCAGCAGACCTCGACAGGTTACTTACAATGAGCAGTACTTC.